The T cell receptor (beta chain) under discussion was sequenced for a study of T cells in Graves' hyperthyroidism and ophthalmopathy. Whole-study results and caveats: Using 13 V-J features, a model discriminated ophthalmopathy from stable hyperthyroidism.

Amplification yielded TCR beta CDR3 regions, with RNA transcripts as the source. TCR CDR3 regions were first amplified by RT-PCR with HTBI primers. TCRdb recomputed calls from the multiplex PCR reads with MiXCR, one row per CDR3 protein. This table holds under 400,000 distinct CDR3 sequences, around 13% found once. The sample holds many counts of this clonotype. The antigen remains unidentified. The CDR3 has 14 amino acids. The V gene lost 1 base and the J gene lost 2 bases, with 7 bases spanning the gap. Patients were excluded because of uncontrolled infection, other autoimmune disease, pregnancy or lactation.

Input material: blood. V usage is TRBV12-3 or TRBV12-4 and J usage is TRBJ2-3; the D call may be TRBD1 or TRBD2 (5 bases each). The receptor's source is a woman between 18 and 29 years old with Graves' hyperthyroidism. CDR3 in DNA: TGTGCCAGCAGTTTAGGGGACCACACAGATACGCAGTATTTT. This codes for CASSLGDHTDTQYF.